The 26 T cell receptor beta chains below come from one sample, sequenced in a study of sequential checkpoint blockade in melanoma. As for treatment: randomized to nivolumab then ipilimumab (arm A) or the reverse (arm B). Assay used: immunoSEQ multiplex PCR; TCRdb lists only in-frame clones, some missing. Here the sample spans 13,000 to 15,000 clones, about 55% being singletons. Sequenced here: CD8+ T cells sorted from blood (inferred from file names), sampled from a patient given nivolumab and ipilimumab in sequence. The receptor source for this set is a human donor with melanoma.

This clone was seen a few times. The chain carries TRBV27 and TRBJ1-1; the match to TRBD1 covers 8 bases. Trimming at V came to 4 bases and at J to 1 base, leaving 5 bases not matched to a gene. This CDR3 comprises 15 residues. Germline V gives CDR1 MNHEY, CDR2 SMNVEV (reference sequence). CDR3: CASSSEDRENTEAFF. CDR3 DNA: TGTGCCAGCAGTTCGGAGGACAGGGAGAACACTGAAGCTTTCTTT.

V and J are TRBV12-5 and TRBJ2-1; D gene uncertain. Germline-derived CDR1 and CDR2 are LGHNT and FRNRAP. This CDR3 is built from 13 residues. The ends were cut back, 2 bases at V and 9 bases at J, with 11 bases in the middle. The CDR3 nucleotides are TGTGCTAGTGGTTTGCTCTTAGCAACTGAGCAGTTCTTC. Protein product: CASGLLLATEQFF.

This chain joins TRBV2 and TRBJ2-1; 10 nucleotides agree with TRBD2. After removal of 9 bases from V and 2 bases from J, the junction contained 1 base not matched to a gene. The germline CDR1 and CDR2 sequences are SNHLY and FYNNEI. The CDR3 is 13 amino acids. The CDR3 sequence is CASGLAAYNEQFF. The CDR3 nucleotides read TGTGCCAGTGGACTAGCGGCCTACAATGAGCAGTTCTTC.

The CDR3 spells CASSFGTSAGELFF. The CDR3 nucleotides read TGTGCCAGCAGCTTCGGGACTAGCGCCGGGGAGCTGTTTTTT. This sequence joins TRBV11-3 and TRBJ2-2, with 10 bases fitting TRBD2. Trimming cost V 3 bases and J 6 bases; bases outside gene matches: 1. This CDR3 comprises 14 residues. Germline V gives CDR1 SGHNT, CDR2 YENEEA. Filled out from reference TRBV11-3 and TRBJ2-2, the complete variable domain reads EAGVVQSPRYKIIEKKQPVAFWCNPISGHNTLYWYLQNLGQGPELLIRYENEEAVDDSQLPKDRFSAERLKGVDSTLKIQPAELGDSAVYLCASSFGTSAGELFFGEGSRLTVL.

V is TRBV13 and J is TRBJ2-1; the match to TRBD1 covers 7 bases. Losses at the gene ends were 5 bases for V and 1 base for J; bases not matched to a gene: 11. This CDR3 spans 17 amino acids. Germline CDR1 and CDR2: PRHDT and FYEKMQ (reference sequence). The CDR3 DNA is TGTGCCAGCAGCCAAGACAGGGTCCCCGTATCCTACAATGAGCAGTTCTTC. Its translation: CASSQDRVPVSYNEQFF.

The table lists this clone with a count of one. The chain couples TRBV5-4 to TRBJ1-2; possibly TRBD1 for D (5 bases). Germline-derived CDR1 and CDR2 are SGHNT and YYREEE (reference sequence). The germline V and J ends were trimmed by 2 bases and 6 bases, with 17 bases remaining between them. The CDR3 contains 15 residues. DNA for the CDR3: TGTGCCAGCAGCTTAGGACATGGCTTATCGGATGGCTACACCTTC. Its translation: CASSLGHGLSDGYTF.

This chain links TRBV9 with TRBJ2-7; D perhaps matches TRBD2 (8 bases). The J call is doubtful: the DNA matches TRBJ2-5 better. The CDR3 is 15 residues long. The germline V gene has CDR1 SGDLS and CDR2 YYNGEE. CDR3 nucleotides: TGTGCCAGCAGCGCGGGGGGGGACAGCCAAGAGACCCAGTACTTC. It encodes CASSAGGDSQETQYF.

This clone has just a few counts. The chain is built from TRBV10-3 and TRBJ2-7; 7 bases match TRBD2. The CDR3 is 15 amino acids. CDR1 and CDR2 from the germline V gene are ENHRY and SYGVKD. J lost 3 bases, V lost 8 bases, and 13 bases had no gene match. CDR3 residues: CAIRGVEGGDYEQYF. DNA of the CDR3: TGTGCCATCCGGGGGGTGGAGGGAGGGGACTACGAGCAGTACTTC.

The rearrangement joins TRBV5-1 to TRBJ2-7, with D perhaps TRBD1 (5 bases). The CDR3 extends over 13 amino acids. The V gene's germline CDR1 is SGHRS and CDR2 YFSETQ. V dropped 2 bases and J dropped 6 bases, with 12 bases sitting between them. The CDR3 DNA reads TGCGCCAGCAGCTTAACAGGATTCCTCGAGCAGTACTTC. Amino acids: CASSLTGFLEQYF.

This sequence joins TRBV13 and TRBJ2-3; tentatively, D is TRBD2 (6 bases). The CDR3 is 15 amino acids. Germline V gives CDR1 PRHDT, CDR2 FYEKMQ (reference sequence). V lost 4 bases and J 6 bases, leaving 17 bases between the germline ends. The CDR3 is CASSSRDWNRDTQYF. Here the CDR3 DNA reads TGTGCCAGCAGCTCCCGGGACTGGAATAGGGATACGCAGTATTTT.

This clone was counted a single time. V and J are TRBV4-1 and TRBJ2-4; TRBD1 is a possible D gene (6 bases). CDR3 size: 16 residues. Germline assignment: CDR1 MGHRA and CDR2 YSYEKL. V gave up 2 bases and J gave up 2 bases, with 13 bases separating them. The CDR3 DNA reads TGCGCCAGCAGCCAATCAGAAACAGGGACCAAAAACATTCAGTACTTC. Its translation: CASSQSETGTKNIQYF.

This clone was seen more than once but under ten times. The rearrangement links TRBV5-5 to TRBJ1-2; 8 bases match TRBD1. The junction had 5 bases not matched to a gene; V was cut back by 0 bases and J by 4 bases. The germline CDR1 and CDR2 sequences are SGHKS and YYEKEE (reference sequence). This CDR3 has 15 residues. This CDR3 is CASSLEDRESYGYTF. The DNA of the CDR3 is TGTGCCAGCAGCTTGGAGGACAGGGAAAGCTATGGCTACACCTTC. Full variable domain (remainder filled in from reference TRBV5-5 and TRBJ1-2): DAGVTQSPTHLIKTRGQQVTLRCSPISGHKSVSWYQQVLGQGPQFIFQYYEKEERGRGNFPDRFSARQFPNYSSELNVNALLLGDSALYLCASSLEDRESYGYTFGSGTRLTVV.

The chain links TRBV7-6 to TRBJ2-5; the D gene is possibly TRBD2 (5 bases). The length of the CDR3 is 16 residues. Germline loops: CDR1 SGHVS, CDR2 FNYEAQ. The V and J ends lost 6 bases and 2 bases respectively, with 19 bases between them. The CDR3 nucleotides are TGTGCCAGCAGTCAAACCTTGACCCGACTACAAGAGACCCAGTACTTC. Residues: CASSQTLTRLQETQYF.

The V call is TRBV27, the J call TRBJ2-7, with TRBD1 matching 7 bases. The CDR3 totals 14 residues. With V trimmed by 3 bases and J by 1 base, 3 bases remained unmatched. Germline lookup yields CDR1 MNHEY and CDR2 SMNVEV (reference sequence). CDR3 residues: CASSFGTESYEQYF. DNA for the CDR3: TGTGCCAGCAGTTTCGGGACAGAGTCCTACGAGCAGTACTTC.

The CDR3 sequence: CASSQRPTGGEVGGETQYF. DNA of the CDR3: TGCGCCAGCAGCCAGAGGCCAACAGGGGGAGAGGTCGGAGGGGAGACCCAGTACTTC. The chain carries TRBV5-1 and TRBJ2-5; 8 bases line up with TRBD1. Germline assignment: CDR1 SGHRS and CDR2 YFSETQ. The CDR3 extends over 19 amino acids. The junction had 22 bases not matched to a gene; V was cut back by 4 bases and J by 5 bases.

The chain couples TRBV6-5 to TRBJ2-7; 11 bases agree with TRBD1. Per germline, CDR1 MNHEY and CDR2 SVGAGI. V lost 5 bases and J lost 5; bases outside the gene matches: 8. CDR3 length equals 15 residues. In nucleotides, the CDR3 is TGTGCCAGCAGTCACCTGGGACAGGGGGTCCACGAGCAGTACTTC. Encoded protein: CASSHLGQGVHEQYF.

This sequence joins TRBV10-1 and TRBJ2-5, with 9 bases aligning to TRBD2. This CDR3 spans 15 amino acids. CDR1 is WNHNN, CDR2 SYGVQD, per germline (reference sequence). V was clipped by 3 bases and J by 5 bases; unmatched bases: 7. The CDR3 DNA reads as TGCGCCAGCAGTGATGCGGGAGGGCCGGCGGAGACCCAGTACTTC. Encoded protein: CASSDAGGPAETQYF.

The chain uses TRBV7-6 and TRBJ2-3, with D tentatively TRBD2 (5 bases). Trimming took off 1 base at V and 2 bases at J, with 7 bases between the two ends. There are 14 residues in the CDR3. The V gene's germline CDR1 is SGHVS and CDR2 FNYEAQ. CDR3 amino acids: CASSLDDYTDTQYF. CDR3 coding DNA: TGTGCCAGCAGCTTAGACGACTACACAGATACGCAGTATTTT.

J is TRBJ1-5 and V is TRBV5-8; 11 bases line up with TRBD1. Germline CDR1 is SGHTS and CDR2 is YDEGEE. CDR3 length: 15 amino acids. Trimming cost V 3 bases and J 7 bases; bases outside gene matches: 6. CDR3 loop: CASSWTGGVKQPQHF. The CDR3 region has the DNA TGTGCCAGCAGCTGGACAGGGGGCGTTAAGCAGCCCCAGCATTTT.

The chain carries TRBV9 and TRBJ2-5; possibly TRBD1 for D (5 bases). V was trimmed by 2 bases and J by 2 bases, leaving 19 bases between them. Germline V gene lookup returns CDR1 SGDLS and CDR2 YYNGEE. This CDR3 comprises 17 residues. The CDR3, as DNA: TGTGCCAGCAGCGTTAGGATGGACATTACCCATCAAGAGACCCAGTACTTC. Residues: CASSVRMDITHQETQYF.

V usage is TRBV4-1 and J usage is TRBJ2-3; 8 bases line up with TRBD2. The CDR3 length is 18 residues. V gave up 4 bases and J gave up 2 bases; unmatched junction bases: 14. The germline V gene has CDR1 MGHRA and CDR2 YSYEKL. As DNA, the CDR3 is TGCGCCAGCAGCCGCAAACCGGAAAGCGGGGGATTCACAGATACGCAGTATTTT. It encodes CASSRKPESGGFTDTQYF.

As for this clone: The same CDR3 can be traced to other DNA sequences in this sample. The V call is TRBV28, the J call TRBJ1-6; D perhaps matches TRBD1 (5 bases). Between the trimmed V and J ends, which lost 1 base and 10 bases, there was a span of 8 bases. Germline CDR1 is MDHEN and CDR2 is SYDVKM. The CDR3 totals 13 residues. The CDR3 loop reads CASSLFGGSPLHF. Written as DNA, the CDR3 is TGTGCCAGCAGTTTATTCGGGGGGTCACCCCTCCACTTT.

This clone was recorded a few times. This rearrangement joins TRBV27 to TRBJ2-5; D remains ambiguous. CDR3 size: 11 residues. Between the trimmed V and J ends, which lost 6 bases and 2 bases, there was a span of 4 bases. Germline V lookup: CDR1 MNHEY, CDR2 SMNVEV (reference sequence). The CDR3 nucleotides read TGTGCCAGCAGCCTTCAAGAGACCCAGTACTTC. Amino acid sequence: CASSLQETQYF.

This chain connects TRBV5-1 to TRBJ2-7, with a tentative D call TRBD2 (6 bases). The CDR3 extends over 14 amino acids. Trimming removed 1 base from V and 3 bases from J, with 11 bases in between. CDR1 is SGHRS and CDR2 is YFSETQ in the germline V gene. The CDR3 region has the DNA TGCGCCAGCAGCTTGCTGGGGGAGGACTACGAGCAGTACTTC. Translating it yields CASSLLGEDYEQYF.

The chain joins TRBV2 to TRBJ1-2; D is perhaps TRBD1 (6 bases). Between the trimmed V and J ends, which lost 11 bases and 2 bases, there was a span of 12 bases. CDR1 is SNHLY, CDR2 FYNNEI, per germline. The length of the CDR3 is 12 residues. This CDR3 reads CAVRQVNYGYTF. The CDR3 region has the DNA TGTGCCGTTAGACAGGTCAACTATGGCTACACCTTC.

This clone is medium-sized by share. This chain connects TRBV10-3 to TRBJ1-3, with a possible D match to TRBD1 (5 bases). The V end lost 10 bases, the J end lost 3 bases, and 10 bases lay between the germline ends. Germline V gives CDR1 ENHRY, CDR2 SYGVKD. This CDR3 region has 12 residues. CDR3 protein: CASQGLGNTIYF. The CDR3 DNA reads TGTGCCAGCCAGGGACTTGGAAACACCATATATTTT.